These 9 T cell receptor beta chains originate from one sample sequenced in a study of cytomegalovirus exposure and HLA in healthy donors. The protocol was immunoSEQ multiplex PCR, while the TCRdb copy is restricted to in-frame clones and leaves out a portion. The table records about 240,000 clones, roughly 89% of them present only once. The source material was PBMCs. The receptors shown here come from a man aged 18 to 29 in good health and CMV-seronegative.

The chain links TRBV18 to TRBJ1-1; a possible D gene is TRBD1 (6 bases). The V and J ends lost 6 bases and 3 bases respectively, with 11 bases between them. Per the germline V gene, CDR1 is KGHSH and CDR2 is LQKENI. The CDR3 totals 13 residues. The CDR3 spells CASSLTGYTEAFF. CDR3 in DNA: TGTGCCAGCTCGCTTACAGGGTACACTGAAGCTTTCTTT. The variable domain in full, completed from reference TRBV18 and TRBJ1-1, reads NAGVMQNPRHLVRRRGQEARLRCSPMKGHSHVYWYRQLPEEGLKFMVYLQKENIIDESGMPKERFSAEFPKEGPSILRIQQVVRGDSAAYFCASSLTGYTEAFFGQGTRLTVV.

The CDR3 here is CASSLQPRDNSPLHF. As DNA, the CDR3 is TGTGCCAGCAGCTTACAGCCCAGGGATAATTCACCCCTCCACTTT. The rearrangement joins TRBV28 to TRBJ1-6; maybe TRBD1 (5 bases). The length of the CDR3 is 15 residues. Germline loops: CDR1 MDHEN, CDR2 SYDVKM. V lost 6 bases, J lost 5 bases, and 14 bases lay in between.

The chain recombines TRBV13 with TRBJ2-1; tentative D call: TRBD1 (5 bases). In germline, CDR1 is PRHDT, CDR2 FYEKMQ (reference sequence). This CDR3 is 13 amino acids long. Trimming removed 0 bases from V and 7 bases from J, with 7 bases in between. DNA of the CDR3: TGTGCCAGCAGCTTAGGTAAGGGGAATGAGCAGTTCTTC. It is translated as CASSLGKGNEQFF. The complete variable domain, with remaining parts taken from reference TRBV13 and TRBJ2-1, reads AAGVIQSPRHLIKEKRETATLKCYPIPRHDTVYWYQQGPGQDPQFLISFYEKMQSDKGSIPDRFSAQQFSDYHSELNMSSLELGDSALYFCASSLGKGNEQFFGPGTRLTVL.

The rearrangement uses TRBV19 and TRBJ2-7; TRBD1 aligns across 12 bases. V lost 4 bases to trimming and J lost 0 bases; unmatched junction nucleotides: 13. Germline assignment: CDR1 LNHDA and CDR2 SQIVND (reference sequence). CDR3 size: 19 residues. The CDR3 DNA reads as TGTGCCAGTAGTAAGGGAGCCGGGACAGGGGGCGTAAGCTCCTACGAGCAGTACTTC. Amino acids: CASSKGAGTGGVSSYEQYF.

The rearrangement uses TRBV21-1 and TRBJ1-2; TRBD1 is the table's D call and was not checked against the DNA. TRBV21-1 is described as a pseudogene. This CDR3 is built from 15 residues. CDR3 amino acids: CASSKDSGQAYGYTF. The CDR3 coding sequence is TGTGCCAGCAGCAAAGACTCCGGACAGGCTTATGGCTACACCTTC.

This rearrangement joins TRBV27 to TRBJ2-2; TRBD2 matches at 9 bases. Germline V gene sequence: CDR1 MNHEY, CDR2 SMNVEV (reference sequence). V lost 6 bases, J lost 5 bases, and 7 bases stayed unmatched. The CDR3 loop spans 15 amino acids. The CDR3 DNA reads TGTGCCAGCAGGGTAGCGGGAGTAGAGACCGGGGAGCTGTTTTTT. As protein: CASRVAGVETGELFF.

The chain carries TRBV29-1 and TRBJ2-1; perhaps TRBD1 as D (7 bases). In germline, CDR1 is SQVTM, CDR2 ANQGSEA. The CDR3 totals 16 residues. Between the trimmed V and J ends, which lost 7 bases and 3 bases, there was a span of 22 bases. The CDR3 spells CSGSGGGDGFYNEQFF. The CDR3 DNA sequence: TGCAGCGGGAGCGGAGGGGGCGACGGGTTCTACAATGAGCAGTTCTTC.

The chain uses TRBV4-3 and TRBJ2-4; TRBD2 matches at 7 bases. Germline V gives CDR1 LGHNA, CDR2 YSLEER. Trimming removed 2 bases from V and 7 bases from J; junction bases left unmatched: 8. CDR3 length: 15 amino acids. The CDR3 nucleotides read TGCGCCAGCAGCCAACAAAGCGGGGACGTGAACATTCAGTACTTC. This encodes CASSQQSGDVNIQYF.

In its sample, this clone was seen a few times. The chain employs TRBV25-1 and TRBJ1-2; D remains ambiguous. CDR3 length equals 14 residues. Trimming removed 3 bases at V and 0 bases at J, with 8 bases between. Germline assignment: CDR1 MGHDK and CDR2 SYGVNS. The CDR3 loop reads CASSDYRTNYGYTF. The CDR3 bases are TGTGCCAGCAGTGACTATCGTACTAACTATGGCTACACCTTC.